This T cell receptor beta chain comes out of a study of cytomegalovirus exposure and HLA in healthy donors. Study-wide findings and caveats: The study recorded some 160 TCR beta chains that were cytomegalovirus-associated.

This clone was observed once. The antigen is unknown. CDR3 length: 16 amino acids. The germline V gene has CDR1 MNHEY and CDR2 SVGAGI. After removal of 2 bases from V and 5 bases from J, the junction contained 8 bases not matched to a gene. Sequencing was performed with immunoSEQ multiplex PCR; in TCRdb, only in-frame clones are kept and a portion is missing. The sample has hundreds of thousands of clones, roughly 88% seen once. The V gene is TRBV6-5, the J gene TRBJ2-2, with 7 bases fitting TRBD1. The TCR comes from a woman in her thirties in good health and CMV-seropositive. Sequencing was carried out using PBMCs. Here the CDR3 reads CASSYPTLTGTGELFF. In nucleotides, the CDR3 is TGTGCCAGCAGTTACCCAACCCTGACAGGGACCGGGGAGCTGTTTTTT.